The 22 T cell receptor beta chains below all came from one sample that was sequenced in a study of STAT5B mutations in CD4+ large granular lymphocyte leukemia. Sequencing was performed with immunoSEQ multiplex PCR; in TCRdb, only in-frame clones are kept and a portion is missing. The repertoire holds about 1,200 clones, with roughly 73% as singletons. The sample consisted of PBMCs. The receptor source for this set is a man aged 65 to 85 with CD4+ T-cell large granular lymphocyte leukemia.

This clone was seen a handful of times. V gene TRBV7-2 combines with J gene TRBJ2-7, with 7 bases matching TRBD1. Germline V gives CDR1 SGHTA, CDR2 FQGNSA. CDR3 length: 12 amino acids. With V trimmed by 4 bases and J by 7 bases, 4 bases remained unmatched. This CDR3 reads CASSSTGVEQYF. The CDR3 nucleotides read TGTGCCAGCAGCTCAACAGGGGTAGAGCAGTACTTC.

This clone was counted between two and nine times. The V call is TRBV7-2, the J call TRBJ1-1, with D unresolved. V was trimmed by 5 bases and J by 3 bases, leaving 10 bases between them. CDR1 is SGHTA, CDR2 FQGNSA, per germline. The CDR3 runs to 13 residues. The CDR3 protein is CASSPSTHTEAFF. The CDR3 DNA reads TGTGCCAGCAGCCCCAGCACGCACACTGAAGCTTTCTTT.

The chain has TRBV11-3 and TRBJ2-3; 9 nucleotides agree with TRBD2. Germline V lookup: CDR1 SGHNT, CDR2 YENEEA. J lost 0 bases, V lost 2 bases, and 3 bases had no gene match. This CDR3 contains 16 residues. In DNA form, the CDR3 reads TGTGCCAGCAGCTTAAGGACTAGCGCTAGCACAGATACGCAGTATTTT. Translated, it gives CASSLRTSASTDTQYF. The whole variable domain, filled in from reference TRBV11-3 and TRBJ2-3, reads EAGVVQSPRYKIIEKKQPVAFWCNPISGHNTLYWYLQNLGQGPELLIRYENEEAVDDSQLPKDRFSAERLKGVDSTLKIQPAELGDSAVYLCASSLRTSASTDTQYFGPGTRLTVL.

The rearrangement joins TRBV4-3 to TRBJ2-5, with a weak D call TRBD2 (5 bases). V lost 1 base and J 5 bases, leaving 14 bases between the germline ends. Germline V gives CDR1 LGHNA, CDR2 YSLEER. The CDR3 has 15 amino acids. In nucleotides, the CDR3 is TGCGCCAGCAGCCAAGCGGTGTCTAGCAGGGAGACCCAGTACTTC. This sequence encodes CASSQAVSSRETQYF.

This clone was counted once. The rearrangement uses TRBV9 and TRBJ2-2; maybe TRBD1 (6 bases). Germline V lookup: CDR1 SGDLS, CDR2 YYNGEE. This CDR3 comprises 15 residues. V was clipped by 4 bases and J by 0 bases, with 10 bases between them. The CDR3 here is CASSRTVSNTGELFF. CDR3 nucleotides: TGTGCCAGCAGCAGGACAGTCTCGAACACCGGGGAGCTGTTTTTT.

The rearrangement joins TRBV5-4 to TRBJ1-4, with 8 bases identical to TRBD1. CDR1 and CDR2 (germline): SGHNT, YYREEE (reference sequence). With V trimmed by 4 bases and J by 4 bases, 6 bases remained unmatched. The CDR3 has 15 amino acids. The CDR3 is CASSENRGINEKLFF. CDR3 nucleotides: TGTGCCAGCAGCGAAAACAGGGGGATTAATGAAAAACTGTTTTTT.

The chain employs TRBV6-6 and TRBJ1-1; tentatively, D is TRBD1 (6 bases). The V and J ends lost 7 bases and 4 bases respectively, with 13 bases between them. The CDR3 covers 13 residues. Germline V gives CDR1 MNHNY, CDR2 SVGAGI (reference sequence). The CDR3 region is CASNLDRSTEAFF. The DNA of the CDR3 is TGTGCCAGCAATCTGGACAGAAGCACTGAAGCTTTCTTT.

The rearrangement joins TRBV5-1 to TRBJ2-2; 10 bases agree with TRBD1. The CDR3 totals 15 residues. The germline V gene has CDR1 SGHRS and CDR2 YFSETQ. The V and J ends lost 6 bases and 6 bases, in that order; junction bases with no gene match: 8. DNA for the CDR3: TGCGCCAGCACCCTGGACAGGGGGATCTCCGGGGAGCTGTTTTTT. Its translation is CASTLDRGISGELFF. Filled out from reference TRBV5-1 and TRBJ2-2, the complete variable domain reads KAGVTQTPRYLIKTRGQQVTLSCSPISGHRSVSWYQQTPGQGLQFLFEYFSETQRNKGNFPGRFSGRQFSNSRSEMNVSTLELGDSALYLCASTLDRGISGELFFGEGSRLTVL.

This chain uses TRBV5-1 with TRBJ2-1, with 12 bases lining up with TRBD2. The CDR3 sequence is 16 residues long. CDR1 and CDR2 (germline): SGHRS, YFSETQ. The ends lost 4 bases at V and 6 bases at J; junction bases unmatched: 8. CDR3 DNA: TGCGCCAGCAGCCTGAGCCCTAGCGGGGGGGCCAATGAGCAGTTCTTC. This gives the protein CASSLSPSGGANEQFF.

Points on this clone: Other nucleotide sequences in the sample specify the same CDR3. The J gene is TRBJ1-1, the V gene TRBV29-1; no clear D gene. The length of the CDR3 is 13 residues. The V gene lost 3 bases and the J gene lost 8 bases, with 16 bases spanning the gap. The V gene's germline CDR1 is SQVTM and CDR2 ANQGSEA. CDR3 in DNA: TGCAGCGTTGACCAGGACCTCCTGATGGAAGCTTTCTTT. Its protein is CSVDQDLLMEAFF.

The CDR3 spells CATSRVAGGRGGTDTQYF. For the CDR3, the DNA is TGTGCCACCAGCAGAGTGGCAGGGGGCAGAGGTGGAACAGATACGCAGTATTTT. The chain employs TRBV15 and TRBJ2-3; 8 nucleotides line up with TRBD1. The CDR3 has 18 amino acids. With V trimmed by 1 base and J by 3 bases, 12 bases remained unmatched. Looked up from germline, CDR1 is LNHNV and CDR2 is YYDKDF (reference sequence).

The chain couples TRBV21-1 to TRBJ1-5. TRBV21-1 is a documented pseudogene. The CDR3 length is 14 residues. The CDR3 spells CASRLHWHHQPQHF. The CDR3, as DNA: TGTGCCAGCAGGCTACATTGGCATCATCAGCCCCAGCATTTT.

This clone came up a few times. V usage is TRBV19 and J usage is TRBJ1-2, with D possibly being TRBD1 (5 bases). Germline values: CDR1 LNHDA, CDR2 SQIVND (reference sequence). The V and J ends lost 2 bases and 8 bases respectively, with 15 bases between them. The CDR3 is made up of 14 amino acids. Written as DNA, the CDR3 is TGTGCCAGTAGTATACCGCGTCCGGGGCTAGGCTACACCTTC. Translation gives CASSIPRPGLGYTF.

This chain joins TRBV6-5 and TRBJ1-1; 7 bases fit TRBD1. Trimming at V came to 6 bases and at J to 3 bases, leaving 4 bases not matched to a gene. Germline V gene sequence: CDR1 MNHEY, CDR2 SVGAGI. The CDR3 runs to 13 residues. CDR3 sequence reads: CASRRRGDTEAFF. CDR3 nucleotides: TGTGCCAGCAGACGCAGGGGGGACACTGAAGCTTTCTTT.

The chain joins TRBV27 to TRBJ2-7; 7 bases align to TRBD1. The CDR3 loop spans 16 amino acids. J was trimmed by 2 bases and V by 6 bases; bases with no gene match: 13. Germline V lookup: CDR1 MNHEY, CDR2 SMNVEV (reference sequence). The CDR3 region is CASSPNRDSFPYEQYF. In DNA form, the CDR3 reads TGTGCCAGCAGCCCCAACAGGGACAGTTTCCCCTACGAGCAGTACTTC.

This clone was detected only a few times. The chain couples TRBV14 to TRBJ1-5; no firm D call. V dropped 4 bases and J dropped 6 bases, with 1 base sitting between them. Germline V gives CDR1 SGHDN, CDR2 FVKESK. CDR3 length equals 10 residues. This CDR3 reads CASSRQPQHF. The CDR3 coding sequence is TGTGCCAGCAGCCGTCAGCCCCAGCATTTT.

V and J are TRBV15 and TRBJ2-4; 10 bases are a match to TRBD2. Germline lookup yields CDR1 LNHNV and CDR2 YYDKDF (reference sequence). The CDR3 consists of 18 residues. V gave up 1 base and J gave up 0 bases; unmatched junction bases: 6. The CDR3 loop is CATSRAVLAGIAKNIQYF. The CDR3 coding sequence is TGTGCCACCAGCAGAGCAGTACTAGCGGGGATAGCCAAAAACATTCAGTACTTC. The complete variable domain, with remaining parts taken from reference TRBV15 and TRBJ2-4, reads DAMVIQNPRYQVTQFGKPVTLSCSQTLNHNVMYWYQQKSSQAPKLLFHYYDKDFNNEADTPDNFQSRRPNTSFCFLDIRSPGLGDTAMYLCATSRAVLAGIAKNIQYFGAGTRLSVL.

The rearrangement joins TRBV2 to TRBJ2-7, with D perhaps matching TRBD2 (6 bases). Per germline, CDR1 SNHLY and CDR2 FYNNEI. CDR3 size: 14 residues. V lost 7 bases and J 4 bases, leaving 17 bases between the germline ends. CDR3 sequence: CASTSTGSQYEQYF. DNA for the CDR3: TGTGCCAGCACTTCCACCGGGAGCCAATACGAGCAGTACTTC.

The V and J genes are TRBV15 and TRBJ2-4; D remains ambiguous. CDR1 is LNHNV and CDR2 is YYDKDF in the germline V gene (reference sequence). The CDR3 length is 14 residues. V was clipped by 1 base and J by 6 bases, with 10 bases between them. This chain's CDR3 is CATSRGQALNIQYF. The CDR3 DNA reads as TGTGCCACCAGCAGAGGGCAGGCGCTAAACATTCAGTACTTC.

The chain combines TRBV5-1 with TRBJ2-1; D remains unclear. The ends were cut back, 1 base at V and 0 bases at J, with 8 bases in the middle. The germline V gene has CDR1 SGHRS and CDR2 YFSETQ. The CDR3 sequence is 15 residues long. CDR3: CASSLQSSSYNEQFF. CDR3 coding DNA: TGCGCCAGCAGCTTGCAGTCTAGCTCCTACAATGAGCAGTTCTTC.

A single count supports this clone. V usage is TRBV7-9 and J usage is TRBJ1-2; D is unclear. Germline V gene lookup returns CDR1 SEHNR and CDR2 FQNEAQ (reference sequence). V lost 2 bases, J lost 6 bases, and 16 bases lay in between. This CDR3 has 15 residues. CDR3 sequence reads: CASSLRLTSSDGYTF. In nucleotides, the CDR3 is TGTGCCAGCAGCTTAAGGCTCACCTCTTCGGATGGCTACACCTTC.

The J gene is TRBJ1-2, the V gene TRBV5-1, with 9 bases fitting TRBD1. The CDR3 spans 13 residues. The V segment lost 0 bases and the J segment 6 bases; nucleotides outside the gene matches: 0. Germline CDR1 is SGHRS and CDR2 is YFSETQ. CDR3 sequence (DNA): TGCGCCAGCAGCTTGGGACAGGGGGATGGCTACACCTTC. Its protein product is CASSLGQGDGYTF.